These T cell receptor beta chains were read from a single sample in a study of blood T cell repertoires in COVID-19. This table comes from immunoSEQ multiplex PCR, and its TCRdb copy is limited to in-frame clones, with some not included. The sample carries 50,000 to 65,000 clones, over 60% recorded once. Sequenced sample: peripheral blood. These TCRs come from a woman between 70 and 85 years old with COVID-19, enrolled during active disease. The CDR3 runs from the conserved cysteine through the conserved F or W. A row's size may be missing; if present it is once, few, many or a size class.

CASSGARRGVYNEQFF | TRBV11-3 | .
CASTTGVLYEQYF | TRBV2 | once
CASGQWESPLHF | TRBV9 | .
CASSPTSGNADTQYF | TRBV5-1 | .
CASSQVLGQEPLLGYTF | TRBV4-2 | .
CASSIAKTRDQPQHF | TRBV19 | .
CASSPGWPSGTDTQYF | TRBV7-2 | .
CASTLGGSSYNEQFF | TRBV7-2 | .
CASSFQTSGRANYNEQFF | TRBV7-2 | .
CASSRADTQYF | TRBV6-5 | .
CSVAGLVADTQYF | TRBV29-1 | few
CAMRPGWETEAFF | TRBV10-3 | .
CASSTWTTNTGELFF | TRBV5-6 | .
CASAGEALETQYF | TRBV10-2 | .
CASSIARGETQYF | TRBV19 | .
CASSLLASYGYTF | TRBV28 | .
CASSEGQGSKVFF | TRBV10-2 | few
CASSSDRSNQPQHF | TRBV7-9 | few
CASSSGQQETQYF | TRBV11-2 | .
CASSQGGKGSNQPQHF | TRBV18 | .
CASSSGQTSTDTQYF | TRBV27 | .
CASGRDSNYGYTF | TRBV12-5 | few
CASSPPVTTEAFF | TRBV18 | .
CASSTDFNTEAFF | TRBV19 | .
CASSSYTEAFF | TRBV12-3/TRBV12-4 | .
CASSYAVNTEAFF | TRBV6-2/TRBV6-3 | .
CASSLSGGSTDTQYF | TRBV5-4 | .
CASSFAAGGSGANVLTF | TRBV19 | .
CAIRSPLASTDTQYF | TRBV10-3 | .
CASRALAGAETQYF | TRBV5-1 | few
CASSLASRSSYNSPLHF | TRBV5-1 | .
CAISDTLVLAGGSTQYF | TRBV10-3 | .
CASSPGLAGVEGPYNEQFF | TRBV3-1/TRBV3-2 | .
CASSTGPTGGYTF | TRBV7-9 | .
CASSPRGLAGDVGNIQYF | TRBV6-2/TRBV6-3 | many
CASSQYTGGGGYTF | TRBV3-1/TRBV3-2 | .
CASSVGTGLGKTQYF | TRBV5-1 | .
CASSHFLGLAGDYNEQFF | TRBV14 | .
CASSRSETENTEAFF | TRBV3-1/TRBV3-2 | .
CASSFTQGFQETQYF | TRBV5-8 | .
CAISGTGDQPQHF | TRBV10-3 | .
CSGRQGGGGYTF | TRBV29-1 | few
CASSLHPGQGAYSPLHF | TRBV19 | .
CASTQPQGGYTF | TRBV5-6 | .
CARSFLAVSYNEQFF | TRBV5-3 | .